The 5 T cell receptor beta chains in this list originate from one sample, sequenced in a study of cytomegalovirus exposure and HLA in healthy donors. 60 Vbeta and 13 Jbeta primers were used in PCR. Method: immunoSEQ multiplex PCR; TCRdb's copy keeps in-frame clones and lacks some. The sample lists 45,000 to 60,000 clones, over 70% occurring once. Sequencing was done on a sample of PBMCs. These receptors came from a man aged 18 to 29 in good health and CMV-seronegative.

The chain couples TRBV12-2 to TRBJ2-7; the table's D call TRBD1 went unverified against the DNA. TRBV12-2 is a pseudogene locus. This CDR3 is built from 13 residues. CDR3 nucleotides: TGTGCAAGTCGCTCCCAGGGATACTACGAGCAGTACTTC. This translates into CASRSQGYYEQYF.

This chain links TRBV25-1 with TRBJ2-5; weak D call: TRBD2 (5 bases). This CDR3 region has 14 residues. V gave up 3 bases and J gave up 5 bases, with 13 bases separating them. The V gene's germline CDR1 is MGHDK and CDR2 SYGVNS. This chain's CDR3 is CASSEGGQTETQYF. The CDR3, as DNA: TGTGCCAGCAGTGAGGGCGGGCAAACGGAGACCCAGTACTTC.

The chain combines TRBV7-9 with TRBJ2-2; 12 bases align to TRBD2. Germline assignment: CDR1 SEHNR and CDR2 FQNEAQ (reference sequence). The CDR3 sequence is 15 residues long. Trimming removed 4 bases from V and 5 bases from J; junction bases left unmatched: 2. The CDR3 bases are TGTGCCAGCAGCTCTGGACTAGCGGGAACCGGGGAGCTGTTTTTT. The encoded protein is CASSSGLAGTGELFF.

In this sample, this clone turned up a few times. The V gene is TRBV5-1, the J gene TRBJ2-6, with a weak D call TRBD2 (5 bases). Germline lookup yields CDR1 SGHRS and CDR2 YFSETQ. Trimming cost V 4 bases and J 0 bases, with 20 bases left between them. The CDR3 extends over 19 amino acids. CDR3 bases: TGCGCCAGCAGCGGAAGCGGAGCACCTACCTCCTCTGGGGCCAACGTCCTGACTTTC. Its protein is CASSGSGAPTSSGANVLTF.

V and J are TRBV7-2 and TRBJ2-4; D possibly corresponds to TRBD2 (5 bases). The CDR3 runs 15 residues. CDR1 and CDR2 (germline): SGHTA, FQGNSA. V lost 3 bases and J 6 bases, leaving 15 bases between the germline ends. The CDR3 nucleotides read TGTGCCAGCAGCTTGGAGGCTCTCGGGGTAAACATTCAGTACTTC. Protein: CASSLEALGVNIQYF.